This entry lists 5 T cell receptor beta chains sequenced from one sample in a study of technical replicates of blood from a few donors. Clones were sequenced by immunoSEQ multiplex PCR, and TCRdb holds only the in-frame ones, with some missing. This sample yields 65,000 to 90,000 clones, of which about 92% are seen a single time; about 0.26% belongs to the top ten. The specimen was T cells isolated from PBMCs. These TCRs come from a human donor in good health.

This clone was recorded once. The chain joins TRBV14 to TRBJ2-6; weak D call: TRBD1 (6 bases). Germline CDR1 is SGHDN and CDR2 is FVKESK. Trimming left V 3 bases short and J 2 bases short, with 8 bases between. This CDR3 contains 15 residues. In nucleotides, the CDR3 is TGTGCCAGCAGCCAGCAGGGGCCTGGGGCCAACGTCCTGACTTTC. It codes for CASSQQGPGANVLTF.

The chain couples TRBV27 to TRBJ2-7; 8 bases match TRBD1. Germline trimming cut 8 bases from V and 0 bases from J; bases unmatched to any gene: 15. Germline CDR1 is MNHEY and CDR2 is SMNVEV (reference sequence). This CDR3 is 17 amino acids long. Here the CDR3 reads CASSLGPYRGNSYEQYF. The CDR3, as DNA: TGTGCCAGCTCTTTGGGGCCCTACAGGGGGAACTCCTACGAGCAGTACTTC.

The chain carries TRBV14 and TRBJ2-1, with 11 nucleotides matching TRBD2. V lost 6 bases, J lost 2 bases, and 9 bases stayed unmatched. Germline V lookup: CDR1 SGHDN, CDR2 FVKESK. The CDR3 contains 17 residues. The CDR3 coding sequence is TGTGCCAGCAGTCATACGGTAGCGGGAGGGCCCTACAATGAGCAGTTCTTC. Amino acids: CASSHTVAGGPYNEQFF.

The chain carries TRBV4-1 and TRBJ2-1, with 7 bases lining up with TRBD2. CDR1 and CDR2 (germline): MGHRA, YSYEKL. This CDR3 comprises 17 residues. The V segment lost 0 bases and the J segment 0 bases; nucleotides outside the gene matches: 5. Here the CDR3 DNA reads TGCGCCAGCAGCCAAGAGGGAGCGGGGATCTCCTACAATGAGCAGTTCTTC. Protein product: CASSQEGAGISYNEQFF.

The CDR3 DNA reads TGTGCCAGCAGCCCGCGCCCAGAGCGAGAGACCCAGTACTTC. It translates to CASSPRPERETQYF. The chain has TRBV5-4 and TRBJ2-5; D is undetermined. Germline CDR1 and CDR2: SGHNT and YYREEE (reference sequence). Deletions cut 4 bases from V and 4 bases from J, with 14 bases between. The CDR3 is 14 residues long.